This TCR beta chain was retrieved from a study of cytomegalovirus exposure and HLA in healthy donors. The table came from immunoSEQ multiplex PCR; TCRdb's copy has only in-frame clones and leaves some out. The profile shows roughly 58,000 clones, more than 80% of them singletons. The CDR3 has 12 residues. The germline V gene has CDR1 MDHEN and CDR2 SYDVKM. The ends were cut back, 6 bases at V and 3 bases at J, with 9 bases in the middle. The specimen sequenced was PBMCs. The J gene is TRBJ2-7, the V gene TRBV28; D unclear. The source of this sequence is a man aged 18 to 30 in good health and CMV-seronegative. CDR3 DNA sequence: TGTGCCAGCAGAAGACACCTCTACGAGCAGTACTTC. Translation gives CASRRHLYEQYF.